The 2 T cell receptor beta chains reported below all come from one sample, sequenced in a study of shared clonotypes between healthy human individuals (dated by TCRdb to 2020 to 2021). Library preparation used the immunoSEQ multiplex PCR assay. TCRdb obtained this table from immuneACCESS and retained in-frame rearrangements with V and J assigned. These tables miss some clones; where compared with another copy, unresolved V genes account for less than half of the shortfall, and the remainder is unexplained. The sample table records about 520,000 clones; about 96% of these occur just once. About 0.06% of the sample is held by the ten biggest clonotypes. The sample consisted of naive CD4+ T cells sorted from blood. This sample's cell subset or site label indicates: CD45RA+ positively selected. All receptors come from a woman aged 25 to 39 in good health.

This chain connects TRBV7-9 to TRBJ2-7, with D hard to call. Germline V CDR1 and CDR2: SEHNR, FQNEAQ (reference sequence). CDR3 size: 15 residues. The ends were cut back, 1 base at V and 4 bases at J, with 14 bases in the middle. In DNA form, the CDR3 reads TGTGCCAGCAGCTTAGTCTCCTTGGTGGGTTACGAGCAGTACTTC. Translating it yields CASSLVSLVGYEQYF.

This chain uses TRBV19 with TRBJ1-1; 9 bases map to TRBD1. The V segment lost 6 bases and the J segment 0 bases; nucleotides outside the gene matches: 5. Germline V gene data show CDR1 as LNHDA and CDR2 as SQIVND (reference sequence). The CDR3 totals 15 residues. In nucleotides, the CDR3 is TGTGCCAGTAGGGGACAGGGTCTGGTGAACACTGAAGCTTTCTTT. Translation gives CASRGQGLVNTEAFF.